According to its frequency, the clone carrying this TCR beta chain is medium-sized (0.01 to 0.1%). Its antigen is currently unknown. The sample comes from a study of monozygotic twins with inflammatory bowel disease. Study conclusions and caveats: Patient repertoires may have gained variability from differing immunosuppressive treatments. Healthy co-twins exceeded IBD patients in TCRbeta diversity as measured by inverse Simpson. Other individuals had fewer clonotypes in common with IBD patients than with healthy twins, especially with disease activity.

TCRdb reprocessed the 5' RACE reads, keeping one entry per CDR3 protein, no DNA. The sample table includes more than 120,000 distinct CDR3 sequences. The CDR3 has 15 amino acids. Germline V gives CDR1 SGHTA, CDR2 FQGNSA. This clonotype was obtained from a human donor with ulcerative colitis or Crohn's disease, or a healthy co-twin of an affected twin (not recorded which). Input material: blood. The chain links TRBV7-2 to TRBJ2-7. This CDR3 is CASSLDRQQSYEQYF.